These 30 T cell receptor beta chains share one sample of origin, sequenced in a study of T cells after posttransplantation cyclophosphamide. The table came from immunoSEQ multiplex PCR; TCRdb's copy has only in-frame clones and leaves some out. The sample lists tens of thousands of clones, around 83% occurring once. Specimen: PBMCs. The receptors were sampled from a young man with a blood cancer, CMV-positive, and with a related stem cell donor.

The V call is TRBV5-1, the J call TRBJ1-1; TRBD1 is a possible D gene (6 bases). Trimming pared 5 bases from V and 8 bases from J, leaving 22 bases between. CDR1 is SGHRS, CDR2 YFSETQ, per germline. The CDR3 loop spans 15 amino acids. CDR3 nucleotides: TGCGCCAGCAGTTCAGCCAATACAGGGTTCCTCGAAGCTTTCTTT. Its protein is CASSSANTGFLEAFF.

The sample holds a few counts of this clone. The V and J genes are TRBV6-6 and TRBJ1-2, with D unresolved. CDR1 and CDR2 (germline): MNHNY, SVGAGI (reference sequence). Trimming shortened V by 0 bases and J by 5 bases, and 7 bases separated the two germline ends. The length of the CDR3 is 13 residues. The CDR3 spells CASSYSNQYGYTF. The CDR3 DNA follows: TGTGCCAGCAGTTACTCGAATCAGTATGGCTACACCTTC.

This chain uses TRBV5-1 with TRBJ2-5; the D gene is possibly TRBD1 (5 bases). The CDR3 is 15 amino acids. Trimming left V 4 bases short and J 0 bases short, with 13 bases between. CDR1 and CDR2 (germline): SGHRS, YFSETQ. CDR3 bases: TGCGCCAGCAGCCCCCAGACAGCCTACCAAGAGACCCAGTACTTC. Protein product: CASSPQTAYQETQYF.

This sequence joins TRBV28 and TRBJ2-7; D gene ambiguous. The CDR3 spans 12 residues. V lost 2 bases and J lost 6, with 8 bases in between. The germline V gene has CDR1 MDHEN and CDR2 SYDVKM. The CDR3 spells CASSLAHFEQYF. The CDR3 nucleotides are TGTGCCAGCAGTTTAGCCCACTTCGAGCAGTACTTC.

In DNA form, the CDR3 reads TGTGCCAGCAGTGAAGGCGGGTATGGGGGCATCGTTTACGAGCAGTACTTC. Encoded protein: CASSEGGYGGIVYEQYF. The rearrangement joins TRBV6-1 to TRBJ2-7; a weak D match, TRBD1 (6 bases). The CDR3 is made up of 17 amino acids. Germline V gene lookup returns CDR1 MNHNS and CDR2 SASEGT. Trimming took 1 base from V and 4 from J, leaving 20 bases between them.

This clone appeared a few times. The genes are TRBV7-9 and TRBJ1-2; TRBD1 matches at 8 bases. CDR1 and CDR2 from the germline V gene are SEHNR and FQNEAQ (reference sequence). The CDR3 contains 13 residues. V lost 0 bases to trimming and J lost 8 bases; unmatched junction nucleotides: 2. The CDR3 DNA is TGTGCCAGCAGCTTAGCGGGACAGGTGGGCTACACCTTC. This gives the protein CASSLAGQVGYTF.

This clone was detected once. The chain carries TRBV27 and TRBJ2-1; D may be TRBD1 (6 bases). V gave up 7 bases and J gave up 2 bases, with 15 bases separating them. Germline loops: CDR1 MNHEY, CDR2 SMNVEV (reference sequence). The CDR3 runs to 15 residues. The CDR3 DNA sequence: TGTGCCAGCATCTTGGTGTCAGGGGCCTACAATGAGCAGTTCTTC. Translation gives CASILVSGAYNEQFF.

V and J are TRBV28 and TRBJ2-7; 9 bases line up with TRBD1. The CDR3 is made up of 15 amino acids. Unmatched junction bases numbered 9, after V lost 6 bases and J lost 3 bases. Germline lookup yields CDR1 MDHEN and CDR2 SYDVKM. Here the CDR3 reads CASSDPSGQGYEQYF. The DNA of the CDR3 is TGTGCCAGCAGCGATCCATCGGGACAGGGCTACGAGCAGTACTTC. The entire variable domain, with the rest obtained from reference TRBV28 and TRBJ2-7, is as follows: DVKVTQSSRYLVKRTGEKVFLECVQDMDHENMFWYRQDPGLGLRLIYFSYDVKMKEKGDIPEGYSVSREKKERFSLILESASTNQTSMYLCASSDPSGQGYEQYFGPGTRLTVT.

This chain uses TRBV18 with TRBJ2-1; D not certain. Germline CDR1 KGHSH, CDR2 LQKENI. Trimming removed 3 bases from V and 5 bases from J, with 11 bases in between. The length of the CDR3 is 14 residues. The CDR3: CASSPTSEDNEQFF. In DNA form, the CDR3 reads TGTGCCAGCTCACCTACGAGCGAGGACAATGAGCAGTTCTTC.

The V call is TRBV5-4, the J call TRBJ2-1; 7 bases match TRBD2. Unmatched junction bases numbered 9, after V lost 4 bases and J lost 5 bases. The germline gives CDR1 SGHNT, CDR2 YYREEE (reference sequence). This CDR3 is 15 amino acids long. The CDR3 spells CASSPAAGANNEQFF. The CDR3 nucleotides are TGTGCCAGCAGCCCGGCGGCGGGAGCGAACAATGAGCAGTTCTTC. The full variable domain, rest sourced from reference TRBV5-4 and TRBJ2-1, is ETGVTQSPTHLIKTRGQQVTLRCSSQSGHNTVSWYQQALGQGPQFIFQYYREEENGRGNFPPRFSGLQFPNYSSELNVNALELDDSALYLCASSPAAGANNEQFFGPGTRLTVL.

This clone has only one observation. This rearrangement joins TRBV11-2 to TRBJ2-7; 10 nucleotides agree with TRBD2. The germline gives CDR1 SGHAT, CDR2 FQNNGV. This CDR3 is 14 amino acids long. V shed 5 bases, J shed 3 bases, and the junction held 4 bases outside the gene matches. Here the CDR3 reads CASSRTSGDYEQYF. CDR3 sequence (DNA): TGTGCCAGCAGCAGGACTAGCGGAGACTACGAGCAGTACTTC.

This chain joins TRBV7-3 and TRBJ2-1; 7 bases line up with TRBD2. Germline CDR1 and CDR2: SGHTA and FQGTGA. The CDR3 totals 15 residues. V gave up 5 bases and J gave up 8 bases; unmatched junction bases: 12. Written as DNA, the CDR3 is TGTGCCAGCAGCCAACCCTCGGGAGGTCGGGATGAGCAGTTCTTC. The encoded protein is CASSQPSGGRDEQFF.

The chain combines TRBV7-3 with TRBJ2-7; D might be TRBD1 (5 bases). V lost 3 bases, J lost 1 base, and 7 bases lay in between. There are 13 residues in the CDR3. CDR1 is SGHTA and CDR2 is FQGTGA in the germline V gene. The CDR3 DNA reads TGTGCCAGCAGCTTTGACAGATCCTACGAGCAGTACTTC. Translated: CASSFDRSYEQYF.

V gene TRBV7-8 combines with J gene TRBJ2-3, with TRBD2 matching 7 bases. V trimming: 3 bases; J trimming: 3 bases; junction bases outside the gene matches: 0. The CDR3 runs 13 residues. CDR1 is SGHVS, CDR2 FQNEAQ, per germline. The CDR3 region has the DNA TGTGCCAGCAGCTTGGGGGGGACAGATACGCAGTATTTT. The encoded protein is CASSLGGTDTQYF.

This clone appeared a few times. The rearrangement links TRBV4-2 to TRBJ2-3; 10 positions agree with TRBD2. With V trimmed by 6 bases and J by 1 base, 4 bases remained unmatched. CDR3 size: 15 residues. CDR1 is LGHNA, CDR2 YNFKEQ, per germline. The CDR3 is CASRSGTSGTDTQYF. The CDR3 DNA reads TGTGCCAGCAGATCCGGGACTAGCGGCACAGATACGCAGTATTTT.

This chain connects TRBV14 to TRBJ2-5, with a possible D match to TRBD1 (5 bases). The CDR3 loop spans 15 amino acids. Germline lookup yields CDR1 SGHDN and CDR2 FVKESK. Trimming removed 4 bases at V and 0 bases at J, with 12 bases between. The CDR3: CASSLNRMYQETQYF. The CDR3 region has the DNA TGTGCCAGCAGCCTGAACAGGATGTACCAAGAGACCCAGTACTTC.

The rearrangement joins TRBV16 to TRBJ1-2; the D gene is possibly TRBD1 (6 bases). CDR3 length: 14 residues. The germline CDR1 and CDR2 sequences are KGHSY and FQNENV. V lost 2 bases, J lost 4 bases, and 11 bases lay in between. CDR3 in amino acids: CASSQDLGGYGYTF. The CDR3 DNA reads as TGTGCCAGCAGCCAAGATCTAGGGGGCTATGGCTACACCTTC.

J is TRBJ2-2 and V is TRBV15, with 7 bases matching TRBD1. The CDR3 runs 16 residues. V gave up 5 bases and J gave up 6 bases; unmatched junction bases: 12. Germline lookup yields CDR1 LNHNV and CDR2 YYDKDF (reference sequence). CDR3 nucleotides: TGTGCCACCAGCGCCGGACGTCGAACAGGGGCCGGGGAGCTGTTTTTT. This sequence encodes CATSAGRRTGAGELFF.

V gene TRBV9 combines with J gene TRBJ1-5; maybe TRBD1 (5 bases). This CDR3 region has 15 residues. CDR1 is SGDLS and CDR2 is YYNGEE in the germline V gene. Trimming removed 0 bases at V and 5 bases at J, with 12 bases between. The DNA of the CDR3 is TGTGCCAGCAGCGTAGCGGGGGGGACCGATCAGCCCCAGCATTTT. The encoded protein is CASSVAGGTDQPQHF.

The rearrangement joins TRBV14 to TRBJ2-6, with 11 positions matching TRBD1. V lost 0 bases and J lost 4; bases outside the gene matches: 5. The CDR3 runs to 18 residues. CDR1 and CDR2 (germline): SGHDN, FVKESK. Here the CDR3 reads CASSQDGQGARGANVLTF. The CDR3 DNA reads as TGTGCCAGCAGCCAAGACGGACAGGGGGCGAGGGGGGCCAACGTCCTGACTTTC. The variable domain in full, completed from reference TRBV14 and TRBJ2-6, reads EAGVTQFPSHSVIEKGQTVTLRCDPISGHDNLYWYRRVMGKEIKFLLHFVKESKQDESGMPNNRFLAERTGGTYSTLKVQPAELEDSGVYFCASSQDGQGARGANVLTFGAGSRLTVL.

V gene TRBV9 combines with J gene TRBJ2-5, with 10 bases identical to TRBD2. Per germline, CDR1 SGDLS and CDR2 YYNGEE. This CDR3 spans 18 amino acids. The V and J ends lost 0 bases and 7 bases, in that order; junction bases with no gene match: 15. CDR3 region: CASSVGGGTSVGSGTQYF. The CDR3 nucleotides read TGTGCCAGCAGCGTAGGAGGCGGGACTAGCGTGGGGAGCGGGACCCAGTACTTC.

The chain uses TRBV7-3 and TRBJ2-5; a weak D match, TRBD2 (5 bases). CDR1 is SGHTA and CDR2 is FQGTGA in the germline V gene. This CDR3 has 13 amino acids. V dropped 5 bases and J dropped 5 bases, with 12 bases sitting between them. CDR3: CASSPAPGETQYF. DNA for the CDR3: TGTGCCAGCAGCCCCGCACCGGGGGAGACCCAGTACTTC.

The chain is built from TRBV7-2 and TRBJ2-7; 7 bases are a match to TRBD2. This CDR3 comprises 14 residues. Germline lookup yields CDR1 SGHTA and CDR2 FQGNSA. After removal of 5 bases from V and 0 bases from J, the junction contained 4 bases not matched to a gene. The CDR3 DNA sequence: TGTGCCAGCAGCACGCCGGGGGGCTCCTACGAGCAGTACTTC. It yields the protein CASSTPGGSYEQYF.

The chain employs TRBV7-2 and TRBJ2-7; weak D call: TRBD2 (6 bases). Trimming left V 3 bases short and J 3 bases short, with 12 bases between. The CDR3 consists of 14 residues. CDR1 and CDR2 (germline): SGHTA, FQGNSA. The CDR3 coding sequence is TGTGCCAGCAGCTTTGCAATAGCGGACTACGAGCAGTACTTC. Translating gives CASSFAIADYEQYF.

This chain connects TRBV9 to TRBJ2-7, with 8 bases lining up with TRBD1. The CDR3 extends over 15 amino acids. Germline V gives CDR1 SGDLS, CDR2 YYNGEE. The trim removed 4 bases at V and 4 bases at J, leaving 10 bases unmatched. The CDR3 DNA reads TGTGCCAGCAGCCCCGGAGACAGGGGATTGTACGAGCAGTACTTC. As protein: CASSPGDRGLYEQYF.

V gene TRBV18 combines with J gene TRBJ2-1, with a possible D match to TRBD1 (5 bases). The ends were cut back, 3 bases at V and 2 bases at J, with 17 bases in the middle. CDR1 KGHSH and CDR2 LQKENI come from the germline V gene. The length of the CDR3 is 17 residues. The CDR3 region has the DNA TGTGCCAGCTCACCCTCGACAGCTAGGGGCCCCTACAATGAGCAGTTCTTC. Translated: CASSPSTARGPYNEQFF.

This chain uses TRBV6-5 with TRBJ2-7, with 8 bases identical to TRBD1. Germline CDR1 MNHEY, CDR2 SVGAGI. J lost 2 bases, V lost 5 bases, and 5 bases had no gene match. This CDR3 spans 14 amino acids. The CDR3 protein is CASSGRDRPYEQYF. CDR3 nucleotide sequence: TGTGCCAGCAGTGGCCGGGACAGGCCCTACGAGCAGTACTTC.

This clone was observed a single time. This chain uses TRBV19 with TRBJ2-5, with TRBD1 matching 7 bases. Per germline, CDR1 LNHDA and CDR2 SQIVND (reference sequence). Germline trimming cut 4 bases from V and 4 bases from J; bases unmatched to any gene: 6. The CDR3 loop spans 14 amino acids. The CDR3 sequence is CASSTRGLGETQYF. CDR3 bases: TGTGCCAGTAGTACCAGGGGGTTGGGAGAGACCCAGTACTTC.

The chain carries TRBV6-7 and TRBJ2-5, with TRBD2 matching over 8 bases. TRBV6-7 is sorted into the ORF group, with uncertain function. The trim removed 2 bases at V and 1 base at J, leaving 18 bases unmatched. The CDR3 is 20 residues long. As DNA, the CDR3 is TGTGCCAGCAGTTACCCGGGTCGAGCGGGAGATAAAAGGGCCCAAGAGACCCAGTACTTC. It is translated as CASSYPGRAGDKRAQETQYF.

CDR3 sequence (DNA): TGTGCCAGCAGCTGGACAGGGTCCAATGAGCAGTTCTTC. Translation gives CASSWTGSNEQFF. The chain joins TRBV11-3 to TRBJ2-1; TRBD1 agrees at 8 bases. Germline trimming cut 4 bases from V and 6 bases from J; bases unmatched to any gene: 2. The CDR3 runs to 13 residues. Germline-derived CDR1 and CDR2 are SGHNT and YENEEA.